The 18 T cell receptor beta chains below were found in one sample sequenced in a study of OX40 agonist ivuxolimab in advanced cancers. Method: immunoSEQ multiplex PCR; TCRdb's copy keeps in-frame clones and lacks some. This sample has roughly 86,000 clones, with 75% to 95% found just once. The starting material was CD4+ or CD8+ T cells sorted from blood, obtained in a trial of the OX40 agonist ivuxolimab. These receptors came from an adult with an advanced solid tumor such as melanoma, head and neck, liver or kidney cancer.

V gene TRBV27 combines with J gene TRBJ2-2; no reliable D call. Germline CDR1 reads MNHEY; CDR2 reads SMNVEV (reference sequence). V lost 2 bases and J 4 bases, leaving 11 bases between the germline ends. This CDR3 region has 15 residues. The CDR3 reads CASSLEVYPTGELFF. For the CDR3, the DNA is TGTGCCAGCAGTTTAGAGGTCTACCCCACCGGGGAGCTGTTTTTT.

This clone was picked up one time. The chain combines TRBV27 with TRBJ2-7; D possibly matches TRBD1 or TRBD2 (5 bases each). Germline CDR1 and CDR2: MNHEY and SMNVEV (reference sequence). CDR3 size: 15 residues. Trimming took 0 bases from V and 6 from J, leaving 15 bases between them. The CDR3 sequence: CASSLSVGERGEQYF. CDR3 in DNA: TGTGCCAGCAGTTTATCGGTGGGGGAACGGGGCGAGCAGTACTTC.

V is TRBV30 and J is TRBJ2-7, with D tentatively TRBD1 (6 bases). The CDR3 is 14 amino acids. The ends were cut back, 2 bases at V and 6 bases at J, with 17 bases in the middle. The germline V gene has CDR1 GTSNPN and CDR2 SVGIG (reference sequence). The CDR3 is CAWSYTTGWSEQYF. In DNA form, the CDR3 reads TGTGCCTGGAGTTATACAACAGGGTGGAGCGAGCAGTACTTC.

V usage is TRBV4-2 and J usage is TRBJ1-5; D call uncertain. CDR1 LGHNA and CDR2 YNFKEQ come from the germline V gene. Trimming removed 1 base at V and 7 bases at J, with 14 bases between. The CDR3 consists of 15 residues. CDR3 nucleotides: TGTGCCAGCAGCCAAGGAGTCGGTCTTGGGCAGCCCCAGCATTTT. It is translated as CASSQGVGLGQPQHF.

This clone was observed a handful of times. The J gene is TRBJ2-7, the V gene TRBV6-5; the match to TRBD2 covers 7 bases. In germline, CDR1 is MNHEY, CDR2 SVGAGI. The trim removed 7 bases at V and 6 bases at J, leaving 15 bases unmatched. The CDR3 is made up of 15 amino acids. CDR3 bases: TGTGCCAGCAACCCCCGAACACCCCCGGGGGGCGAGCAGTACTTC. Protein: CASNPRTPPGGEQYF.

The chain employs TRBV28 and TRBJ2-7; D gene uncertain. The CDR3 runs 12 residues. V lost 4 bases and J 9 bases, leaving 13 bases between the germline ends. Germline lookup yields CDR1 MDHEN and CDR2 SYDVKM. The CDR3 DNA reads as TGTGCCAGCAGTTCGACCTCTCCGGGGCAGTACTTC. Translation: CASSSTSPGQYF.

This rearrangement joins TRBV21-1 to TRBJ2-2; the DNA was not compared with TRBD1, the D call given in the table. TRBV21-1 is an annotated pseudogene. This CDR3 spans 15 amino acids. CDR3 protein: CASSILTGNTGELFF. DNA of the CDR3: TGTGCCAGCAGCATCCTGACAGGGAACACCGGGGAGCTGTTTTTT.

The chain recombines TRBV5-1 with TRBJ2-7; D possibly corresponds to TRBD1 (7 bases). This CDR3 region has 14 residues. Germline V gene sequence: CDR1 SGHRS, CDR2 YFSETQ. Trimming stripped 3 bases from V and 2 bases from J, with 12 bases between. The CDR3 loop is CASSSRGAPYEQYF. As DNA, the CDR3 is TGCGCCAGCAGCTCCAGGGGGGCCCCCTACGAGCAGTACTTC.

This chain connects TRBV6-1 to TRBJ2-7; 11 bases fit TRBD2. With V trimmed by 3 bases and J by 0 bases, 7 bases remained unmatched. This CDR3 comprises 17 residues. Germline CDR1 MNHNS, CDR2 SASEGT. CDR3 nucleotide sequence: TGTGCCAGCAGTGATCCCGGGACTAGCGGCTTCTCCTACGAGCAGTACTTC. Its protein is CASSDPGTSGFSYEQYF.

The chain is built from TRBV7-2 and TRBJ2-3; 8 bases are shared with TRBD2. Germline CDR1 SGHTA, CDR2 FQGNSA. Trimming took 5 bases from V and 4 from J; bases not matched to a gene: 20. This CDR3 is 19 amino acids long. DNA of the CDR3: TGTGCCAGCAGCCATCCCTCCCGGCAGGCGGGAGGTTCCTCAGATACGCAGTATTTT. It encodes CASSHPSRQAGGSSDTQYF. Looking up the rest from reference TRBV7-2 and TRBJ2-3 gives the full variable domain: GAGVSQSPSNKVTEKGKDVELRCDPISGHTALYWYRQSLGQGLEFLIYFQGNSAPDKSGLPSDRFSAERTGGSVSTLTIQRTQQEDSAVYLCASSHPSRQAGGSSDTQYFGPGTRLTVL.

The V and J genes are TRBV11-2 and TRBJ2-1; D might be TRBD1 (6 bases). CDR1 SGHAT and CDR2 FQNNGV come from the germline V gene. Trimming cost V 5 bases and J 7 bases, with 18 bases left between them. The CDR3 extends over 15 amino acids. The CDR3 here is CASSLGQPTENEQFF. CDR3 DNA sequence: TGTGCCAGCAGCCTGGGACAACCAACGGAGAATGAGCAGTTCTTC.

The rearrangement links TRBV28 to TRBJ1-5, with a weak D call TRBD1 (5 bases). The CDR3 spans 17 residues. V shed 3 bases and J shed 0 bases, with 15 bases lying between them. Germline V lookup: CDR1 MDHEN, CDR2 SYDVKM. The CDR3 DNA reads TGTGCCAGCAGTTTCTCCGGGACCTCCTATAGCAATCAGCCCCAGCATTTT. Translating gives CASSFSGTSYSNQPQHF.

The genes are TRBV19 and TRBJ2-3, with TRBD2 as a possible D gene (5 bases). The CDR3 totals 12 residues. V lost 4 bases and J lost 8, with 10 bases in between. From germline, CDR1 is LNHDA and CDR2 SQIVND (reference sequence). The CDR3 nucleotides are TGTGCCAGTAGTACCCAGGCGGGTACGCAGTATTTT. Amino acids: CASSTQAGTQYF. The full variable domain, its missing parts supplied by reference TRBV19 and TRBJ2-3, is DGGITQSPKYLFRKEGQNVTLSCEQNLNHDAMYWYRQDPGQGLRLIYYSQIVNDFQKGDIAEGYSVSREKKESFPLTVTSAQKNPTAFYLCASSTQAGTQYFGPGTRLTVL.

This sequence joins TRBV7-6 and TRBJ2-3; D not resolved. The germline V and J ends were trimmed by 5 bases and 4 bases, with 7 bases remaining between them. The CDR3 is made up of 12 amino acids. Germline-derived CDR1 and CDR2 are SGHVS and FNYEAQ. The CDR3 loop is CASSLRADTQYF. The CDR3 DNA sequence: TGTGCCAGCAGCCTAAGGGCAGATACGCAGTATTTT.

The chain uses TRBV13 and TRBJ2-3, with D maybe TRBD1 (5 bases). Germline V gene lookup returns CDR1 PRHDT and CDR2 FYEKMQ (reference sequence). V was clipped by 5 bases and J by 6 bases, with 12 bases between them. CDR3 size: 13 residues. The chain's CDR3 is CASSLQAPDTQYF. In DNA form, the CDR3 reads TGTGCCAGCAGCCTACAGGCTCCGGATACGCAGTATTTT.

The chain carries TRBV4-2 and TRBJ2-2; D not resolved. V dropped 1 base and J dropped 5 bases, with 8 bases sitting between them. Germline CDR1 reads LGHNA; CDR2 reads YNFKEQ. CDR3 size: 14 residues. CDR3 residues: CASSQVTETGELFF. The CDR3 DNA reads TGTGCCAGCAGCCAAGTCACCGAAACCGGGGAGCTGTTTTTT.

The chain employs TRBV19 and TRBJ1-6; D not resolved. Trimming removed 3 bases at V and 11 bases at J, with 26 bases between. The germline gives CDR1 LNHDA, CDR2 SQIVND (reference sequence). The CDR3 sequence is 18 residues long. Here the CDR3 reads CASSMTPGFSSAKTPLHF. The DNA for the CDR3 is TGTGCCAGTAGTATGACCCCGGGATTTAGTTCCGCTAAGACACCCCTCCACTTT. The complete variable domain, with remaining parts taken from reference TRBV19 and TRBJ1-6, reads DGGITQSPKYLFRKEGQNVTLSCEQNLNHDAMYWYRQDPGQGLRLIYYSQIVNDFQKGDIAEGYSVSREKKESFPLTVTSAQKNPTAFYLCASSMTPGFSSAKTPLHFGNGTRLTVT.

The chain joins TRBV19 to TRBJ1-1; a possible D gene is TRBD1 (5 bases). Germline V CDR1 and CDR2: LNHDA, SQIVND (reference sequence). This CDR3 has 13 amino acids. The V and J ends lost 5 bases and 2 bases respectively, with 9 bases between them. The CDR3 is CASSEQGNTEAFF. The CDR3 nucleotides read TGTGCCAGTAGTGAGCAGGGTAACACTGAAGCTTTCTTT.